This T cell receptor beta chain originates from a study of shared clonotypes between healthy human individuals. This clone was picked up one time. The donors were all Caucasian adults (living in Nashville, Tennessee). Deletions cut 4 bases from V and 3 bases from J, with 14 bases between. The CDR3 has 15 amino acids. From germline, CDR1 is SGDLS and CDR2 YYNGEE. Once extracted for a subset, genomic DNA was divided evenly among several immunoSEQ plates. Sequencing used immunoSEQ multiplex PCR; TCRdb keeps in-frame clones, though not all of them. This table holds around 990,000 clones, approximately 80% found once.

The chain has TRBV9 and TRBJ2-1; D unclear. Sequences were obtained from memory CD4+ T cells from PBMCs. Subset described: CD45RA-negative fraction. This TCR derives from a man aged 18 to 30 in good health. Some clones in this sample may be carry-over from other donors' samples. The CDR3 sequence: CASSPQTQVYNEQFF. The CDR3 nucleotides are TGTGCCAGCAGCCCACAGACCCAAGTCTACAATGAGCAGTTCTTC.